The present entry profiles one T cell receptor beta chain with its context. Its antigen has not been determined. At one of its ends the junction is not consistent with the germline gene, which may arise from a read error. The germline V gene sets CDR1 to ENHRY and CDR2 to SYGVKD. The CDR3 covers 14 residues, taking in both the cysteine and the phenylalanine. Only the CDR3 part of the read is kept: 42 bases, read in frame from the first base. Hyperthyroidism patients were newly diagnosed, with disease duration under 2 months, and aged 18 to 65 years. Anyone with other autoimmune diseases, uncontrolled infections, pregnancy or lactation was excluded from the study. Diagnosis relied on clinical symptoms, serum thyroxine, TRAb, thyroid ultrasound and orbital computed tomography. Trizol reagent was used to extract the total RNA, and its quality was then checked on an Agilent 2100 Bioanalyzer. This entry belongs to a study of Graves' ophthalmopathy and Graves' hyperthyroidism (dated by TCRdb to between 2018 and 2020). About the full investigation: Stable hyperthyroidism was defined as no progression to ophthalmopathy within 18 months of follow-up. In more than five hyperthyroidism patients, the T-cell repertoires found in thyroid tissue were compared with those found in blood. After sampling, hyperthyroidism patients received methimazole starting at 30 mg daily, and ophthalmopathy patients received high-dose intravenous methylprednisolone. To explore V-J signatures distinguishing ophthalmopathy from hyperthyroidism, a discovery set of more than 95 patients (roughly 44 ophthalmopathy, 55 to 60 stable hyperthyroidism) was enrolled. An independent validation cohort comprised some 18 hyperthyroidism patients and about 16 patients who later progressed from hyperthyroidism to ophthalmopathy. In total, approximately 140 blood samples were TCR-sequenced: 40 to 45 ophthalmopathy, roughly 77 hyperthyroidism and some 17 hyperthyroidism-to-ophthalmopathy patients. The study used signatures of the TCR beta repertoire to tell Graves' ophthalmopathy apart from Graves' hyperthyroidism and to predict which patients would progress to ophthalmopathy. The study at large found these results: In validation, the model predicted ophthalmopathy progression with over 60% sensitivity and about 73% specificity; some 13 predicted patients were CT-confirmed with GO in a median of about 6.1 months. Ophthalmopathy was separated from stable hyperthyroidism by the 13-signature model with about 89% sensitivity and about 83% specificity in cross-validation and with 80%/75% in the test set. Sample size was not statistically predetermined, and group allocation was not concealed from the investigators. Most of the expanded thyroid clonotypes with a frequency above 0.001 were also detected in blood, and it was suggested that the thyroid immune response may be reflected by blood repertoires.

TCR beta CDR3 regions were amplified from RNA transcripts for repertoire sequencing. The first round of RT-PCR was done with HTBI primers and the Qiagen OneStep RT-PCR kit, and was followed by a second round of multiplex PCR, then size selection and purification. Libraries were sequenced paired-end with 100 bp reads on an Illumina HiSeq2000. The paper's data handling went like this. SOAPnuke was used to process the reads, removing any read that contained adapters or uncalled bases, had a mean Phred below 15, or lacked an exact match to the constant primer or identifier. COPE v1.2.5 was used to merge the high-quality paired reads. Each unique nucleotide sequence was treated as a clonotype, and MiTCR v1.1 was used to align the clonotypes to the IMGT TRB V, D and J references. The analysis was limited to V-J combinations with a frequency above 0.0001, which together covered 99% to 99.2% of repertoires. For each V-J combination, a TCR clonal expansion and chaos score was defined as the ratio of F50 clonal expansion to chaos observed in the TCRdist matrix. Features were reduced by Welch's t-statistics and random forest to approximately 13 V-J combinations, which fed a naive Bayes classifier. The similarity between thyroid and blood repertoires was quantified using the Morisita-Horn index. TCRdb cleaned the public reads at Q25 with fastp, built clones with MiXCR and kept in-frame beta chains. Merged by CDR3 protein, the rows form single entries marked with the most common genes and DNA. The V and J calls, along with clone size, are taken from TCRdb and not from the paper's own processing. The sample table records roughly 1.1 million distinct CDR3 sequences; 35% to 45% of these occur just once. The ten largest clones add up to 11% of the sample.

The receptor's source is an adult man with Graves' hyperthyroidism. Sequenced: peripheral blood or thyroid tissue (not recorded which). Recombination joined TRBV10-3 with TRBJ1-6, with TRBD1 tentatively as D gene (6 bases match). The DNA reads as follows: TGTACCATCAGGGGCGGGGGAGATGGCTCACCCCTCCACTTT. This is translated as CTIRGGGDGSPLHF.